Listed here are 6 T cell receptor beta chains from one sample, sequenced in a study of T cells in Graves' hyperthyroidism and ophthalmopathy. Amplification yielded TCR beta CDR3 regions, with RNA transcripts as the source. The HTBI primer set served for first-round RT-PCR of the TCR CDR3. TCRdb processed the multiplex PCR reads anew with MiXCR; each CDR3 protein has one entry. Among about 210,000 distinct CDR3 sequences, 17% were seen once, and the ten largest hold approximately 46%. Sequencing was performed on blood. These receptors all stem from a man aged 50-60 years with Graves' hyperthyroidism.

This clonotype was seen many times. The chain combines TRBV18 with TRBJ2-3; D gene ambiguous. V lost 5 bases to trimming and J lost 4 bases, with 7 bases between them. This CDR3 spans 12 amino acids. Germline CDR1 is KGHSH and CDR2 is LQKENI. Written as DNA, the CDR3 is TGTGCCAGCTCAAAGCTCCCAGATACGCAGTATTTT. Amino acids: CASSKLPDTQYF. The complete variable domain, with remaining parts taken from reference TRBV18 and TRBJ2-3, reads NAGVMQNPRHLVRRRGQEARLRCSPMKGHSHVYWYRQLPEEGLKFMVYLQKENIIDESGMPKERFSAEFPKEGPSILRIQQVVRGDSAAYFCASSKLPDTQYFGPGTRLTVL.

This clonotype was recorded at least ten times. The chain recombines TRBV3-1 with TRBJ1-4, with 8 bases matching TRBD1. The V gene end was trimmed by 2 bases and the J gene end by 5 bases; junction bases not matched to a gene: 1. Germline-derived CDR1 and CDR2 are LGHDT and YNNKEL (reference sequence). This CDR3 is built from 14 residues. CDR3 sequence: CASSQTGGNEKLFF. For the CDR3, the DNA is TGTGCCAGCAGCCAAACAGGGGGAAATGAAAAACTGTTTTTT.

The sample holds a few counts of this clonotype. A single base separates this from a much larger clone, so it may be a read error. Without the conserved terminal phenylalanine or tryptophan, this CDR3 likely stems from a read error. CDR3 sequence: CASSQPPRAYEQYL. As DNA, the CDR3 is TGTGCCAGCAGCCAGCCGCCGCGAGCCTACGAGCAGTACCTC. The chain carries TRBV3-1 and TRBJ2-7; D gene ambiguous. The CDR3 totals 14 residues. The V gene lost 3 bases and the J gene lost 2 bases, with 11 bases spanning the gap. Germline CDR1 and CDR2: LGHDT and YNNKEL (reference sequence).

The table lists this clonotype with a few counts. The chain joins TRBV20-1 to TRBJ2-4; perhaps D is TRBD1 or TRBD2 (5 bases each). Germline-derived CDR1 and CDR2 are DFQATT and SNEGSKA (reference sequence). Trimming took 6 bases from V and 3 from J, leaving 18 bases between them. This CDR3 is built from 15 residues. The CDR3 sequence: CSANGLPGGKNIQYF. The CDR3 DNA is TGCAGTGCCAATGGGCTCCCTGGGGGCAAAAACATTCAGTACTTC.

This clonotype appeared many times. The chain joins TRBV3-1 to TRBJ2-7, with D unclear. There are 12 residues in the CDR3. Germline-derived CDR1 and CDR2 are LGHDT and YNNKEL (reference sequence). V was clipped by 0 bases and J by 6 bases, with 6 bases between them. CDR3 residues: CASSQDLGEQYF. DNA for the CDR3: TGTGCCAGCAGCCAAGATCTTGGCGAGCAGTACTTC.

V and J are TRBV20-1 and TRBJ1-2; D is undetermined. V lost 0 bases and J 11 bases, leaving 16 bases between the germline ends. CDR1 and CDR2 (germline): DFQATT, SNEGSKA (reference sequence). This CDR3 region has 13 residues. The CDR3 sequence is CSARDRTSLWYTF. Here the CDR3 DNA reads TGCAGTGCTAGAGACAGGACCTCATTGTGGTACACCTTC.